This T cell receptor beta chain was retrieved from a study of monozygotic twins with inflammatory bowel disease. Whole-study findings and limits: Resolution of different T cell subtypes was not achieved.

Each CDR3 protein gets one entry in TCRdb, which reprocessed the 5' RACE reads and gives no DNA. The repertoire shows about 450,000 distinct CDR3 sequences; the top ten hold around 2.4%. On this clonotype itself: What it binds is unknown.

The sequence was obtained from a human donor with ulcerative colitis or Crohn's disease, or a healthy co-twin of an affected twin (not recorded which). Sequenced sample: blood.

CDR3 protein: CSARGLAGRETYNEQFF. The chain employs TRBV20-1 and TRBJ2-1; TCRdb returns TRBD2, unconfirmable since there is no DNA. The CDR3 has 17 residues. Germline CDR1 and CDR2: DFQATT and SNEGSKA (reference sequence).